This T cell receptor (beta chain) appears in the sequencing data of a study of T cell clonotyping in hematopoietic cell transplantation. Findings and caveats of the study: Higher Inverse Simpson Index values in graft donor and pretransplant recipient predicted broader posttransplant TCR diversity. Few recipient clonotypes overlapped donors; over 95% were de novo at given depth.

Measured with immunoSEQ multiplex PCR; TCRdb has only the in-frame clones, and not every one. The repertoire has 15,000 to 20,000 clones, 86% of them found once; the top ten carry under 10%. Documented time point: recipient sample about 28 days before transplant, after cytoreduction. Samples: about 28 days before transplant, then days 30, 100 and 180 after. V lost 5 bases, J lost 2 bases, and 13 bases lay in between. CDR1 LNHDA and CDR2 SQIVND come from the germline V gene (reference sequence). This CDR3 has 14 residues. A remark on this clone: Its antigen is not known.

The receptor comes from a man aged 50 or older with acute myeloid leukemia. Some clones in this sample may be carry-over from other donors' samples. The V call is TRBV19, the J call TRBJ2-7; D might be TRBD1 (6 bases). Here the sequenced sample was peripheral blood mononuclear cells, taken before stem cell transplant. The chain's CDR3 is CASSLQGSPYEQYF. CDR3 coding DNA: TGTGCCAGTAGTCTTCAGGGGTCCCCCTACGAGCAGTACTTC. The entire variable domain, with the rest obtained from reference TRBV19 and TRBJ2-7, is as follows: DGGITQSPKYLFRKEGQNVTLSCEQNLNHDAMYWYRQDPGQGLRLIYYSQIVNDFQKGDIAEGYSVSREKKESFPLTVTSAQKNPTAFYLCASSLQGSPYEQYFGPGTRLTVT.